This T cell receptor beta chain is from a study of blood T cell repertoires in COVID-19. Study summary: Researchers got acute and convalescent COVID-19 samples from the United States, Italy and Spain. Sample material is recorded as cDNA or gDNA derived from T cells, B-cell-depleted T cells, or PBMCs.

The CDR3 runs 14 residues. Germline V gene sequence: CDR1 SNHLY, CDR2 FYNNEI. Deletions cut 7 bases from V and 1 base from J, with 13 bases between. The Seattle site enrolled patients during active infection and followed them longitudinally. In the study's own analysis: The assay estimated nucleated cells by amplifying reference gene primers. Clones were sequenced by immunoSEQ multiplex PCR, and TCRdb holds only the in-frame ones, with some missing. V and J calls and clone size follow that table, whereas D and trimming were derived from the DNA. The sample includes 300,000 to 350,000 clones, about 92% of them seen just once.

The specimen was peripheral blood. The receptor comes from a woman aged 55 to 70 with COVID-19, enrolled during active disease. The chain couples TRBV2 to TRBJ1-1; D gene uncertain. In nucleotides, the CDR3 is TGTGCCAGCACTCGTACCGTCGGGAACACTGAAGCTTTCTTT. It is translated as CASTRTVGNTEAFF.